The entry that follows covers one T cell receptor beta chain sequence. The data derive from a study of blood T cell repertoires in COVID-19. Study summary: Spain, Italy and the United States supplied samples that represented acute and convalescent COVID-19.

The germline gives CDR1 MNHEY, CDR2 SVGAGI. This CDR3 has 14 amino acids. Trimming removed 5 bases at V and 6 bases at J, with 15 bases between. Assay used: immunoSEQ multiplex PCR; TCRdb lists only in-frame clones, some missing. The table lists roughly 100,000 clones, around 75% of them singletons. What was sequenced was peripheral blood. This chain links TRBV6-5 with TRBJ2-3, with TRBD2 as a possible D gene (6 bases). The sequence was collected from a human donor with acute or convalescent COVID-19. The donor label of this sample is uncertain. The CDR3 protein is CASSTSPGRDTQYF. CDR3 in DNA: TGTGCCAGCAGTACCTCCCCAGGGAGGGATACGCAGTATTTT.